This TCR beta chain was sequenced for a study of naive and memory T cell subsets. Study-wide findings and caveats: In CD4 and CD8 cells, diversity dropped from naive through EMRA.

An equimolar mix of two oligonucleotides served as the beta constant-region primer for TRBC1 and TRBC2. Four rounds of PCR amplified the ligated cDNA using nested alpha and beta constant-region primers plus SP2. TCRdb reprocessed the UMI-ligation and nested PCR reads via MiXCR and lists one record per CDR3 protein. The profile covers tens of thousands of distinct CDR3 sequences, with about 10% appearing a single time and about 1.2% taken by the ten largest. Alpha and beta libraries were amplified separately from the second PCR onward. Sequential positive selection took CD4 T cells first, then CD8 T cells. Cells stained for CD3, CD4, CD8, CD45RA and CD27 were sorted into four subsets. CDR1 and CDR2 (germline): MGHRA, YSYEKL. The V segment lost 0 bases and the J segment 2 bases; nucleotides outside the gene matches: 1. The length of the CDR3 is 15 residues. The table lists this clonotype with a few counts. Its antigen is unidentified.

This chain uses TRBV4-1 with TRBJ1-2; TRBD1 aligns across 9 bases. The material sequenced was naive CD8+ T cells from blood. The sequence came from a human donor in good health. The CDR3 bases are TGCGCCAGCAGCCAAGATGGGACAGGGAACTATGGCTACACCTTC. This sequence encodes CASSQDGTGNYGYTF.